Reported below is one TCR beta chain. Its antigen is still unknown. In each case, RNA was isolated and then reverse transcribed into cDNA as the sequencing template. Sequenced by immunoSEQ multiplex PCR; TCRdb stores in-frame clones only, minus some. The sample consists of about 120,000 clones, about 46% of them appearing once. The data belong to a study of CD8+ T cells in alopecia areata. For the study at large: Dosing spanned 6 to 18 months on tofacitinib, then 6 months off drug.

Whole-study findings and limits: More clonal than normal scalp was lesional scalp, particularly alopecia totalis/universalis.

Trimming shortened V by 2 bases and J by 6 bases, and 20 bases separated the two germline ends. The CDR3 spans 17 residues. CDR1 SGHRS and CDR2 YFSETQ come from the germline V gene. The V and J genes are TRBV5-1 and TRBJ2-2; maybe TRBD1 (6 bases). Sequences were derived from CD8+ T cells sorted from blood, sampled at week 0. This receptor was taken from a human donor with alopecia areata. In nucleotides, the CDR3 is TGCGCCAGCAGCTTTAGGACAGCCAACCCAAGGGCCGGGGAGCTGTTTTTT. Translation: CASSFRTANPRAGELFF.